This T cell receptor (beta chain) originates from a study of control samples from healthy donors and cancer patients. Assay used: immunoSEQ multiplex PCR; TCRdb lists only in-frame clones, some missing. This sample carries 25,000 to 35,000 clones, roughly 78% of them seen once, and the ten largest clones take roughly 21%. Trimming took off 2 bases at V and 4 bases at J, with 5 bases between the two ends. The CDR3 extends over 12 amino acids. Germline CDR1 and CDR2: SEHNR and FQNEAQ (reference sequence). The source material was PBMCs. This chain uses TRBV7-9 with TRBJ2-5; D not certain. This receptor was identified in a man aged 55 to 70 with head and neck cancer. The CDR3 reads CASSLMRETQYF. Here the CDR3 DNA reads TGTGCCAGCAGCTTAATGCGAGAGACCCAGTACTTC.